This TCR beta chain stems from a study of T-cell reconstitution after alpha-beta-depleted transplantation in children. Broader study findings: T-cell numbers and diversity, one year after transplant, stemmed largely from T cells that were newly produced. Surviving recipient cells, namely T cells and thymic progenitors, were the source of high day-60 TCRbeta diversity in some patients.

As for this clonotype: The antigen remains undetermined. A read error may produce the germline difference seen at one junction end.

This CDR3 is 15 amino acids long. The germline V gene encodes CDR1 DFQATT and CDR2 SNEGSKA (reference sequence). The TCRbeta library incorporated unique molecular identifiers. TCRdb re-derived calls from the PCR reads in MiXCR, one entry per CDR3 protein. Of more than 400,000 distinct CDR3 sequences detected, roughly two fifths appear once; the ten largest clones hold approximately 30%. The material was PBMCs, obtained before TCRalphabeta/CD19-depleted stem cell transplant. V and J are TRBV20-1 and TRBJ2-5; D is undetermined. This TCR was sampled from a girl aged 2-10 years with aplastic anemia, due to receive a stem cell transplant. Here the CDR3 DNA reads TGCAGTGCTAGAGATGGTCCCGGTAGGCAAGGGACCCAGTACTTC. Protein product: CSARDGPGRQGTQYF.